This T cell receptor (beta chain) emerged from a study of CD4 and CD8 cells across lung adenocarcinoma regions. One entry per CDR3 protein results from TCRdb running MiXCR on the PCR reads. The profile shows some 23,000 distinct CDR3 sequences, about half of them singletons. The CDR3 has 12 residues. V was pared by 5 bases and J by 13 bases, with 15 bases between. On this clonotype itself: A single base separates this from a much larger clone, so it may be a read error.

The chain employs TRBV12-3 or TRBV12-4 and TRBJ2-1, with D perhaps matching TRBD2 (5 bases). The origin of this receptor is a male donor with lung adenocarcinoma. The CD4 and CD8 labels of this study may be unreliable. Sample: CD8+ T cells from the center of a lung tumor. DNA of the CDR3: TGTGCCAGCAGTAGTAAGGGAGAGACCCAGTTCTTC. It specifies CASSSKGETQFF.